This T cell receptor (beta chain) was obtained from a study of hypomethylating agent response in myelodysplastic syndrome. Sequencing used immunoSEQ multiplex PCR; TCRdb keeps in-frame clones, though not all of them. The sample includes approximately 2,700 clones, more than 70% seen only once; the top ten take about 27%. The sequence came from a human donor with myelodysplastic syndrome. Sequencing used bone marrow, obtained before or after starting hypomethylating agent treatment for myelodysplastic syndrome (not recorded which).

CDR3 loop: CASSEFGSNSPLHF. As DNA, the CDR3 is TGTGCCAGCAGTGAATTTGGCTCTAATTCACCCCTCCACTTT. V is TRBV25-1 and J is TRBJ1-6; the D is unclear. V was pared by 1 base and J by 6 bases, with 7 bases between. This CDR3 has 14 residues. Germline lookup yields CDR1 MGHDK and CDR2 SYGVNS.